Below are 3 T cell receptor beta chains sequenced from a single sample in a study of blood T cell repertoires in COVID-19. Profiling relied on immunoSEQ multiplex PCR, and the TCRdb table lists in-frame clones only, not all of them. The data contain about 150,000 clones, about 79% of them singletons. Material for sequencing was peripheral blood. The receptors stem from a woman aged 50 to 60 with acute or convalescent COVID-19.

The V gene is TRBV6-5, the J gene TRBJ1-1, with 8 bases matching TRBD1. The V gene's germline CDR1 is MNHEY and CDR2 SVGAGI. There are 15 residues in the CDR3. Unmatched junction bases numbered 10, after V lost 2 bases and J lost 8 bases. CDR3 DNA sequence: TGTGCCAGCAGTTACACCGGGACAGGCGACAGAGAAGCTTTCTTT. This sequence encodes CASSYTGTGDREAFF.

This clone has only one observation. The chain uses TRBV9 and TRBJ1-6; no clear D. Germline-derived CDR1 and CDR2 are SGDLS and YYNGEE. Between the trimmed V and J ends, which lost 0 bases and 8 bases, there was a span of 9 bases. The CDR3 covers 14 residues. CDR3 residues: CASSVAGSDSPLHF. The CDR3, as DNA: TGTGCCAGCAGCGTAGCGGGGTCTGATTCACCCCTCCACTTT.

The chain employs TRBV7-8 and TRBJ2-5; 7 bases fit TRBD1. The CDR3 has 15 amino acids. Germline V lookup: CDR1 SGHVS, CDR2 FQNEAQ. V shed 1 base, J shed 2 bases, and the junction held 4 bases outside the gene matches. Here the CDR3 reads CASSLVRTGQETQYF. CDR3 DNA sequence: TGTGCCAGCAGCTTAGTAAGGACAGGACAAGAGACCCAGTACTTC.